One and the same sample provided the 11 T cell receptor beta chains below, sequenced in a study of T cell responses to AZD1222 COVID-19 vaccine (TCRdb year 2021). Per the publication, the time point label means: baseline before first vaccination. Library prep was done by the immunoSEQ multiplex PCR assay. TCRdb re-hosts the immuneACCESS table, in-frame sequences only. Its copies lack some clones; in the studies checked, an unresolved V gene accounts for under half of them, and the cause for the rest is not known. The sample table records over 50,000 clones; 80% to 85% of these occur just once. The ten largest clonotypes hold under 8% of the sample. The input for sequencing was peripheral blood, taken on day 0 of AZD1222 vaccination. The receptors derive from an adult in good health.

The chain carries TRBV5-1 and TRBJ1-5; no firm D call. Germline CDR1 reads SGHRS; CDR2 reads YFSETQ. V was pared by 4 bases and J by 3 bases, with 2 bases between. The length of the CDR3 is 11 residues. The CDR3, as DNA: TGCGCCAGCAGCACCAATCAGCCCCAGCATTTT. Amino acids: CASSTNQPQHF.

This clone has just one count. The V call is TRBV18, the J call TRBJ2-7; no definite D call. V lost 3 bases and J 0 bases, leaving 12 bases between the germline ends. The CDR3 spans 15 residues. Germline CDR1 reads KGHSH; CDR2 reads LQKENI. The DNA of the CDR3 is TGTGCCAGCTCACCCGAGAACTCGAGCTCCTACGAGCAGTACTTC. Its protein is CASSPENSSSYEQYF. Combining the CDR3 with reference TRBV18 and TRBJ2-7 gives the whole variable domain NAGVMQNPRHLVRRRGQEARLRCSPMKGHSHVYWYRQLPEEGLKFMVYLQKENIIDESGMPKERFSAEFPKEGPSILRIQQVVRGDSAAYFCASSPENSSSYEQYFGPGTRLTVT.

This chain uses TRBV4-2 with TRBJ2-1; weak D call: TRBD2 (8 bases). CDR3 length: 16 residues. The V gene's germline CDR1 is LGHNA and CDR2 YNFKEQ. Trimming removed 1 base from V and 10 bases from J, with 20 bases in between. CDR3 bases: TGTGCCAGCAGCCAAGTCGTTGGCGGGGGGACAGTGGAGCAGTTCTTC. This codes for CASSQVVGGGTVEQFF.

The rearrangement joins TRBV9 to TRBJ2-7, with TRBD1 matching 9 bases. Germline CDR1 SGDLS, CDR2 YYNGEE. The CDR3 is made up of 14 amino acids. V shed 4 bases and J 2 bases; nucleotides not matched to a gene: 4. The CDR3 DNA reads as TGTGCCAGCAGCACAGACAGGGGGACCTACGAGCAGTACTTC. Protein product: CASSTDRGTYEQYF.

This clone was counted a single time. The chain couples TRBV5-1 to TRBJ1-6, with 11 bases aligning to TRBD1. The length of the CDR3 is 16 residues. V shed 6 bases and J 9 bases; nucleotides not matched to a gene: 11. Germline CDR1 and CDR2: SGHRS and YFSETQ. The chain's CDR3 is CASTFGRTGGVSPLHF. CDR3 DNA sequence: TGCGCCAGCACCTTCGGGAGGACAGGGGGCGTTTCACCCCTCCACTTT.

The V and J genes are TRBV25-1 and TRBJ2-5, with 11 positions matching TRBD1. The CDR3 has 13 residues. CDR1 and CDR2 (germline): MGHDK, SYGVNS. With V trimmed by 11 bases and J by 5 bases, 7 bases remained unmatched. Here the CDR3 reads CAGKDRGRETQYF. The CDR3 DNA reads as TGTGCCGGCAAGGACAGGGGGCGTGAGACCCAGTACTTC. Variable domain in full (rest from reference TRBV25-1 and TRBJ2-5): EADIYQTPRYLVIGTGKKITLECSQTMGHDKMYWYQQDPGMELHLIHYSYGVNSTEKGDLSSESTVSRIRTEHFPLTLESARPSHTSQYLCAGKDRGRETQYFGPGTRLLVL.

The chain combines TRBV6-6 with TRBJ1-1; D not certain. The germline V and J ends were trimmed by 0 bases and 3 bases, with 11 bases remaining between them. Germline V gene sequence: CDR1 MNHNY, CDR2 SVGAGI (reference sequence). The CDR3 is made up of 15 amino acids. CDR3 in DNA: TGTGCCAGCAGTTACTCAGGCGGCCGGGACACTGAAGCTTTCTTT. Amino acids: CASSYSGGRDTEAFF.

J is TRBJ1-1 and V is TRBV19, with 8 bases that match TRBD1. V trimming: 6 bases; J trimming: 4 bases; junction bases outside the gene matches: 10. The germline V gene has CDR1 LNHDA and CDR2 SQIVND (reference sequence). This CDR3 is 15 amino acids long. The CDR3 nucleotides read TGTGCCAGTAGGAACCTAGGACAGGGAGGCACTGAAGCTTTCTTT. Its protein product is CASRNLGQGGTEAFF.

This chain links TRBV6-1 with TRBJ1-4; D uncertain. Germline-derived CDR1 and CDR2 are MNHNS and SASEGT. The CDR3 is 15 residues long. V gave up 3 bases and J gave up 8 bases, with 16 bases separating them. The CDR3 here is CASSDAQGILEKLFF. DNA for the CDR3: TGTGCCAGCAGTGATGCACAAGGGATACTAGAAAAACTGTTTTTT.

This clone was detected a few times. V gene TRBV19 combines with J gene TRBJ2-5; perhaps TRBD1 as D (6 bases). This CDR3 comprises 16 residues. V was pared by 6 bases and J by 1 base, with 18 bases between. CDR1 LNHDA and CDR2 SQIVND come from the germline V gene (reference sequence). CDR3 loop: CASSTGGRDAQETQYF. Here the CDR3 DNA reads TGTGCCAGTAGCACTGGGGGCAGGGATGCCCAAGAGACCCAGTACTTC.

The genes are TRBV4-2 and TRBJ2-7; D might be TRBD2 (6 bases). V lost 0 bases, J lost 0 bases, and 12 bases lay in between. Germline V CDR1 and CDR2: LGHNA, YNFKEQ. CDR3 length: 16 amino acids. DNA of the CDR3: TGTGCCAGCAGCCAAGAGGCGGGGCTAGGCTCCTACGAGCAGTACTTC. This sequence encodes CASSQEAGLGSYEQYF.